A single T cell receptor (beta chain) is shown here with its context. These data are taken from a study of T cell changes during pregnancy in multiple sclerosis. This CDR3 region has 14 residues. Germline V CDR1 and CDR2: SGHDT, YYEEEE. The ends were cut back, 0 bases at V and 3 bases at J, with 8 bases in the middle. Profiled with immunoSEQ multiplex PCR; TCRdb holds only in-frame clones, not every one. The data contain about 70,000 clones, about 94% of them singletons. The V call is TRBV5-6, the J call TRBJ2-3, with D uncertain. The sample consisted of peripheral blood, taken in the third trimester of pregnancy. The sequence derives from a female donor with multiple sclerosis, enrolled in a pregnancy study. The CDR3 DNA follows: TGTGCCAGCAGCTTGGCGGGTCGGACAGATACGCAGTATTTT. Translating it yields CASSLAGRTDTQYF.